What follows describes a single T cell receptor (beta chain). Here immunoSEQ multiplex PCR was the method, and the copy in TCRdb shows in-frame clones only, minus some. The sample has about 40,000 clones; just over 85% are singletons. J gave up 2 bases and V 0 bases, and 6 bases lay outside the gene matches. The CDR3 length is 17 residues. Germline-derived CDR1 and CDR2 are SGHRS and YFSETQ. This sample was taken from a study of sequential checkpoint blockade in melanoma. Study context: First-line arms were nivolumab then ipilimumab, or the reverse, randomized 1:1.

Treatment of the sample: randomized to nivolumab then ipilimumab (arm A) or the reverse (arm B). Patients had received no earlier DNA-damaging chemotherapy. PBMC sorting kept live CD3+CD8+ cells without CD19 or CD56. The sequences come from CD8+ T cells sorted from blood (inferred from file names), collected from a patient given nivolumab and ipilimumab in sequence. This TCR came from a human donor with melanoma. The rearrangement uses TRBV5-1 and TRBJ2-3; 10 nucleotides agree with TRBD2. CDR3 sequence: CASSLVLAGAFTDTQYF. The CDR3 region has the DNA TGCGCCAGCAGCTTGGTTCTAGCGGGAGCCTTCACAGATACGCAGTATTTT.